This TCR beta chain originates from a study of T cell responses to AZD1222 COVID-19 vaccine. Using immunoSEQ multiplex PCR, the repertoire was profiled, and TCRdb retains in-frame clones only, with some absent. In the table there are 140,000 or so clones, about 91% of which are singletons. V trimming: 2 bases; J trimming: 4 bases; junction bases outside the gene matches: 8. This CDR3 region has 16 residues. CDR1 is MDHEN and CDR2 is SYDVKM in the germline V gene. Study-level points and caveats: Mapped onto spike, vaccine-associated CD4 TCRs spanned it and were dominant at 160-218 and 743-854.

As to this clone: Its specificity is unknown.

V is TRBV28 and J is TRBJ2-7, with 10 bases that match TRBD1. This TCR derives from an adult in good health. Sequenced here: peripheral blood, sampled on day 0 of AZD1222 vaccination. The CDR3 protein is CASSLLDRGVRYEQYF. The DNA of the CDR3 is TGTGCCAGCAGTTTACTGGACAGGGGGGTAAGGTACGAGCAGTACTTC. The complete variable domain, with remaining parts taken from reference TRBV28 and TRBJ2-7, reads DVKVTQSSRYLVKRTGEKVFLECVQDMDHENMFWYRQDPGLGLRLIYFSYDVKMKEKGDIPEGYSVSREKKERFSLILESASTNQTSMYLCASSLLDRGVRYEQYFGPGTRLTVT.